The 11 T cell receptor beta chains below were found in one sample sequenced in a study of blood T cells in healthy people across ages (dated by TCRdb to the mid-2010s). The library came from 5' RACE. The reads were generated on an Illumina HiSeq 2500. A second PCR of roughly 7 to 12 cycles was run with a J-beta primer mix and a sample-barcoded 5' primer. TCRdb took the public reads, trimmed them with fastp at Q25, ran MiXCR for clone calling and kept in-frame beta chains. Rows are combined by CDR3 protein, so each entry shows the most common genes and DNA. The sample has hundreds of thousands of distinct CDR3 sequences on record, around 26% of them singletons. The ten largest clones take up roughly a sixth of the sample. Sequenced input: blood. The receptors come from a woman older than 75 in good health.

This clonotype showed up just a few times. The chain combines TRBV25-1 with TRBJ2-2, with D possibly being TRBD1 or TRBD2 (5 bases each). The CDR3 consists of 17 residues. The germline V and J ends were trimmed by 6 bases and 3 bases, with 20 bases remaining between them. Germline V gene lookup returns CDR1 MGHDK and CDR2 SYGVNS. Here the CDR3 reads CASRPAFARGDTGELFF. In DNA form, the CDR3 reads TGTGCCAGCAGACCTGCCTTTGCTAGAGGGGACACCGGGGAGCTGTTTTTT.

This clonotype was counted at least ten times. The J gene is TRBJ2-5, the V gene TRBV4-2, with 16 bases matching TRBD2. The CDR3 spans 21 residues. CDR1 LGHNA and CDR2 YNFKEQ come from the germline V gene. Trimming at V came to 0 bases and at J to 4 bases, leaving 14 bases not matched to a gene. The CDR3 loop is CASSQDSLGGLAGGHRETQYF. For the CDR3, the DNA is TGTGCCAGCAGCCAAGATAGTCTTGGGGGACTAGCGGGGGGGCATCGAGAGACCCAGTACTTC.

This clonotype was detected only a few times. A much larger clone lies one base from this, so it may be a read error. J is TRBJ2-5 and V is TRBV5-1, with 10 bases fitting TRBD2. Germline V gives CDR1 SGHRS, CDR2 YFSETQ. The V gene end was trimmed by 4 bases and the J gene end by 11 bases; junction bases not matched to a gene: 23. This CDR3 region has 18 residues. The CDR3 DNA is TGCGCCAGCAGCAGTACTAGCGGGGCAGCAGCCGCCTACAATGAGCAGTACTTC. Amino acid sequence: CASSSTSGAAAAYNEQYF. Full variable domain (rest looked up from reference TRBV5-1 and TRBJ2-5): KAGVTQTPRYLIKTRGQQVTLSCSPISGHRSVSWYQQTPGQGLQFLFEYFSETQRNKGNFPGRFSGRQFSNSRSEMNVSTLELGDSALYLCASSSTSGAAAAYNEQYFGPGTRLLVL.

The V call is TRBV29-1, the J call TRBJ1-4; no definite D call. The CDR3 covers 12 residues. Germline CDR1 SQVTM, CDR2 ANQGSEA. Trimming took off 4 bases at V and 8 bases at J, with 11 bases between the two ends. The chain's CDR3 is CSVGESREKLFF. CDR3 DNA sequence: TGCAGCGTTGGAGAGAGCAGGGAAAAACTGTTTTTT. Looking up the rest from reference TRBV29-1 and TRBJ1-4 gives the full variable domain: SAVISQKPSRDICQRGTSLTIQCQVDSQVTMMFWYRQQPGQSLTLIATANQGSEATYESGFVIDKFPISRPNLTFSTLTVSNMSPEDSSIYLCSVGESREKLFFGSGTQLSVL.

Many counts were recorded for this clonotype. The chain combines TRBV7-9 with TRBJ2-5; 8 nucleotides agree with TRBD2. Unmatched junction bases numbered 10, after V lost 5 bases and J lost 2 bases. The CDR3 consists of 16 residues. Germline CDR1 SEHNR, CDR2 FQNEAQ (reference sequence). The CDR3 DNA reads TGTGCCAGCAGCCCGAGCGGGGGCCCCGGTCAAGAGACCCAGTACTTC. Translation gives CASSPSGGPGQETQYF.

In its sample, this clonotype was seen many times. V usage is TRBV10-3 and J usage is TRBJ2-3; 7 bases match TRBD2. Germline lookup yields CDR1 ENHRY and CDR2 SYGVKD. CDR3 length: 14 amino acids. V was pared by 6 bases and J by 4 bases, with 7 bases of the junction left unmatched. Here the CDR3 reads CAISNGLGPDTQYF. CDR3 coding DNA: TGTGCCATCAGCAACGGACTAGGCCCAGATACGCAGTATTTT.

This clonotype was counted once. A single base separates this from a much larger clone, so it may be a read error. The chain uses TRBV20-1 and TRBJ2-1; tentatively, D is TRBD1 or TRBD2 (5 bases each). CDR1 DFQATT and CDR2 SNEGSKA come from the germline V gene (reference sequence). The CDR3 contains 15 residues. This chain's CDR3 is CGAEIGAVGDNEQFF. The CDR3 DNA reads TGCGGTGCAGAGATAGGAGCGGTGGGGGACAATGAGCAGTTCTTC.

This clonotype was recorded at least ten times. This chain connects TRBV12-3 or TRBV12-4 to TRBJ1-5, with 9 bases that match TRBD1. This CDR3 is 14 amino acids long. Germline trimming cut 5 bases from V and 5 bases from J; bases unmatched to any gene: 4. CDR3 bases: TGTGCCAGCAGTCTAGACAGGGGGTATCAGCCCCAGCATTTT. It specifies CASSLDRGYQPQHF.

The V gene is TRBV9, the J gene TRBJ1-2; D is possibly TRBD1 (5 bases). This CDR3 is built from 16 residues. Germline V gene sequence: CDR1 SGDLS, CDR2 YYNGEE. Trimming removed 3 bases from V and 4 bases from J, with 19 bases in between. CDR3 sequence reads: CASSAAPDGTSYGYTF. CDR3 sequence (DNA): TGTGCCAGCAGCGCAGCCCCGGACGGGACCAGCTATGGCTACACCTTC.

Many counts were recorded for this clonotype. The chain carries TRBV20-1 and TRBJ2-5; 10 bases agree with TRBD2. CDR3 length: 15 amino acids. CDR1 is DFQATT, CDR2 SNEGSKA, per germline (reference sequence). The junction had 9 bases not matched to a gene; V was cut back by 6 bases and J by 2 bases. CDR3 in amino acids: CSARELAGNQETQYF. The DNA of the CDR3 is TGCAGTGCCCGGGAACTAGCGGGGAATCAAGAGACCCAGTACTTC.

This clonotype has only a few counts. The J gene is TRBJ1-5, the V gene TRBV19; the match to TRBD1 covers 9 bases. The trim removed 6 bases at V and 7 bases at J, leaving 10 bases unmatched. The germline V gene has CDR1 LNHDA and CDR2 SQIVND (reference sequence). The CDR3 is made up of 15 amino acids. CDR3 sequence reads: CASSLSTGTGQPQHF. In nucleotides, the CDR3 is TGTGCCAGTAGCCTGTCGACCGGGACAGGGCAGCCCCAGCATTTT.